Each of the 16 T cell receptor beta chains below was sequenced from the same sample in a study of cytomegalovirus exposure and HLA in healthy donors. The PCR employed 60 Vbeta primers together with 13 Jbeta primers. Only in-frame clones appear in the TCRdb table, and some are missing; sequencing was by immunoSEQ multiplex PCR. The sample includes more than 150,000 clones, about 85% of them seen just once. Material: PBMCs. The receptors were gathered from a girl aged 5-17 years in good health and CMV-seropositive.

The J gene is TRBJ2-7, the V gene TRBV7-2; D might be TRBD2 (6 bases). CDR1 and CDR2 from the germline V gene are SGHTA and FQGNSA. Trimming took 5 bases from V and 7 from J, leaving 18 bases between them. CDR3 length: 14 amino acids. CDR3 nucleotides: TGTGCCAGCAGCCAACGACTAGAAACTCGGGAGCAGTACTTC. Protein: CASSQRLETREQYF.

This chain links TRBV18 with TRBJ2-7; D possibly corresponds to TRBD2 (6 bases). The CDR3 consists of 15 residues. CDR1 and CDR2 (germline): KGHSH, LQKENI. V shed 3 bases and J shed 1 base, with 13 bases lying between them. As DNA, the CDR3 is TGTGCCAGCTCACCGCAGGGACTGGCATCCTACGAGCAGTACTTC. Amino acids: CASSPQGLASYEQYF.

This sequence joins TRBV30 and TRBJ2-1; 7 nucleotides agree with TRBD1. Per the germline V gene, CDR1 is GTSNPN and CDR2 is SVGIG (reference sequence). V shed 5 bases and J 6 bases; nucleotides not matched to a gene: 1. This CDR3 contains 11 residues. CDR3 sequence reads: CAWYRGNEQFF. DNA of the CDR3: TGTGCCTGGTACAGGGGCAATGAGCAGTTCTTC. The complete variable domain, with remaining parts taken from reference TRBV30 and TRBJ2-1, reads SQTIHQWPATLVQPVGSPLSLECTVEGTSNPNLYWYRQAAGRGLQLLFYSVGIGQISSEVPQNLSASRPQDRQFILSSKKLLLSDSGFYLCAWYRGNEQFFGPGTRLTVL.

This chain uses TRBV18 with TRBJ2-1; 8 bases map to TRBD2. This CDR3 is 16 amino acids long. V dropped 3 bases and J dropped 4; count of bases not matched to a gene: 8. From germline, CDR1 is KGHSH and CDR2 LQKENI. CDR3 loop: CASSPSGGAGYNEQFF. The CDR3 bases are TGTGCCAGCTCACCGAGCGGGGGCGCTGGGTACAATGAGCAGTTCTTC.

This sequence joins TRBV10-3 and TRBJ2-2, with TRBD2 identical over 8 bases. Germline V gives CDR1 ENHRY, CDR2 SYGVKD. The CDR3 loop spans 16 amino acids. V dropped 5 bases and J dropped 1; count of bases not matched to a gene: 6. The CDR3 sequence: CAISTAGAENTGELFF. As DNA, the CDR3 is TGTGCCATCAGTACAGCGGGAGCGGAGAACACCGGGGAGCTGTTTTTT.

The CDR3: CASSESAGDFFYNEQFF. For the CDR3, the DNA is TGCGCCAGCAGTGAAAGCGCGGGGGATTTCTTCTACAATGAGCAGTTCTTC. The J gene is TRBJ2-1, the V gene TRBV10-1, with 7 positions matching TRBD2. CDR3 length: 17 amino acids. Per germline, CDR1 WNHNN and CDR2 SYGVQD (reference sequence). Trimming took 3 bases from V and 3 from J; bases not matched to a gene: 11.

This rearrangement joins TRBV28 to TRBJ2-5; 8 bases fit TRBD1. With 5 bases clipped from V and 3 bases from J, the junction kept 17 bases outside the gene matches. This CDR3 is 18 amino acids long. Germline loops: CDR1 MDHEN, CDR2 SYDVKM. The CDR3 bases are TGTGCCAGCAGTGTGTCCGGGACAGGAAAACTTGCAAAAGAGACCCAGTACTTC. It is translated as CASSVSGTGKLAKETQYF.

The CDR3 DNA follows: TGTGCCACAAACGGCCTTGGGGCCCGCACAGATACGCAGTATTTT. Its translation is CATNGLGARTDTQYF. The genes are TRBV10-3 and TRBJ2-3; D might be TRBD1 (5 bases). There are 15 residues in the CDR3. Germline V gene lookup returns CDR1 ENHRY and CDR2 SYGVKD. Trimming stripped 10 bases from V and 1 base from J, with 18 bases between.

This chain connects TRBV19 to TRBJ2-2; D gene uncertain. This CDR3 spans 15 amino acids. Germline V lookup: CDR1 LNHDA, CDR2 SQIVND (reference sequence). V lost 3 bases to trimming and J lost 2 bases, with 10 bases between them. The CDR3 DNA reads as TGTGCCAGTAGTATTCTACAGATTAACACCGGGGAGCTGTTTTTT. Translation: CASSILQINTGELFF.

The chain uses TRBV9 and TRBJ1-3; 10 bases are shared with TRBD1. The germline CDR1 and CDR2 sequences are SGDLS and YYNGEE. The CDR3 is 16 amino acids. V lost 3 bases, J lost 1 base, and 4 bases stayed unmatched. CDR3 DNA: TGTGCCAGCAGCGGAAGGGACAGGGGATCTGGAAACACCATATATTTT. Protein product: CASSGRDRGSGNTIYF.

The rearrangement links TRBV29-1 to TRBJ2-7; possibly TRBD2 for D (6 bases). The CDR3 spans 13 residues. V was pared by 2 bases and J by 1 base, with 9 bases between. Germline assignment: CDR1 SQVTM and CDR2 ANQGSEA. The CDR3 is CSVESRESYEQYF. CDR3 in DNA: TGCAGCGTTGAATCACGGGAGTCCTACGAGCAGTACTTC.

The V and J genes are TRBV7-9 and TRBJ2-1; 7 nucleotides match TRBD1. Germline CDR1 is SEHNR and CDR2 is FQNEAQ (reference sequence). The CDR3 extends over 16 amino acids. The ends lost 5 bases at V and 4 bases at J; junction bases unmatched: 11. For the CDR3, the DNA is TGTGCCAGCAGCCCTCGGACAGGAGAGAGTTACAATGAGCAGTTCTTC. Residues: CASSPRTGESYNEQFF.

CDR3 sequence (DNA): TGTGCCAGCAGCTTGGGACAGGTTCGGCCTTTCTTT. It yields the protein CASSLGQVRPFF. V usage is TRBV7-2 and J usage is TRBJ1-1; 8 nucleotides align to TRBD1. J lost 12 bases, V lost 3 bases, and 6 bases had no gene match. This CDR3 comprises 12 residues. Germline assignment: CDR1 SGHTA and CDR2 FQGNSA.

This clone was seen only once. The chain is built from TRBV19 and TRBJ2-1; 12 bases are a match to TRBD2. The CDR3 is 18 residues long. The ends lost 4 bases at V and 7 bases at J; junction bases unmatched: 14. Germline V lookup: CDR1 LNHDA, CDR2 SQIVND (reference sequence). DNA of the CDR3: TGTGCCAGTAGTACCGGACAGGGACTAGCGGGTATTTTTAATGAGCAGTTCTTC. It yields the protein CASSTGQGLAGIFNEQFF.

The chain employs TRBV13 and TRBJ2-1, with D possibly matching TRBD1 (5 bases). CDR3 length equals 13 residues. Looked up from germline, CDR1 is PRHDT and CDR2 is FYEKMQ (reference sequence). The V end lost 6 bases, the J end lost 4 bases, and 10 bases lay between the germline ends. The CDR3 reads CASSYRQYNEQFF. The CDR3 coding sequence is TGTGCCAGCAGTTATAGACAGTACAATGAGCAGTTCTTC.

V gene TRBV6-5 combines with J gene TRBJ2-7; D is uncertain. Germline CDR1 is MNHEY and CDR2 is SVGAGI. This CDR3 contains 14 residues. V lost 2 bases and J 7 bases, leaving 15 bases between the germline ends. Here the CDR3 DNA reads TGTGCCAGCAGTTACCTTGACACGTCTCGGGAGCAGTACTTC. It codes for CASSYLDTSREQYF.